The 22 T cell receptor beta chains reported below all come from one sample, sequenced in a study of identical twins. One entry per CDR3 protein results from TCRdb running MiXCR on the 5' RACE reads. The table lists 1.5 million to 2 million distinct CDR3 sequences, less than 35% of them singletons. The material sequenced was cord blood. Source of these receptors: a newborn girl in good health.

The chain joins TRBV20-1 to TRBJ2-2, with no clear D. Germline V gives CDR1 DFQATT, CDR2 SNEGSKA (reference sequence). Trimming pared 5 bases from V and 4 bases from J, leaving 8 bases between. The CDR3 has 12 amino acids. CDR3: CSAPLGTGELFF. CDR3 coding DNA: TGCAGTGCTCCCCTTGGCACCGGGGAGCTGTTTTTT.

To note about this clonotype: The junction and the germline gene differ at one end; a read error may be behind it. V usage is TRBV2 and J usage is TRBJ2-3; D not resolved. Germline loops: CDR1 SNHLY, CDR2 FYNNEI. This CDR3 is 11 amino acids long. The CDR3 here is CASGEQYTQYF. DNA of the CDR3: TGTGCCAGCGGTGAACAGTATACGCAGTATTTT.

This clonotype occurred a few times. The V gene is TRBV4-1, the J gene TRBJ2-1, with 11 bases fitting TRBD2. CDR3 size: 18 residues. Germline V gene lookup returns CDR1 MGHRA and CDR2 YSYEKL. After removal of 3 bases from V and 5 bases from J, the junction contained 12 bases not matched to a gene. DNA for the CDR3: TGCGCCAGCAGCCAGGGTACGCAAGGACTAGCGGGTAACAATGAGCAGTTCTTC. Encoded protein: CASSQGTQGLAGNNEQFF.

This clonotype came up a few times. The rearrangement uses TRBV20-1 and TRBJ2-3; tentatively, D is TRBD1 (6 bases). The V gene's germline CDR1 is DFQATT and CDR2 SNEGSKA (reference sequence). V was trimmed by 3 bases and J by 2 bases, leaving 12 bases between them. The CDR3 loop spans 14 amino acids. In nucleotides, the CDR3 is TGCAGTGCTAGTCCGGGACAACCCACAGATACGCAGTATTTT. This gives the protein CSASPGQPTDTQYF.

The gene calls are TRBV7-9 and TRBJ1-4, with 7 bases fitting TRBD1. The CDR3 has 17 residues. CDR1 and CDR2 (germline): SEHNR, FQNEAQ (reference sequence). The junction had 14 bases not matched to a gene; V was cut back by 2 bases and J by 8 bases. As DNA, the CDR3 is TGTGCCAGCAGCTTAAAGGGAGACCTACAGGGGACCGAAAAACTGTTTTTT. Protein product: CASSLKGDLQGTEKLFF.

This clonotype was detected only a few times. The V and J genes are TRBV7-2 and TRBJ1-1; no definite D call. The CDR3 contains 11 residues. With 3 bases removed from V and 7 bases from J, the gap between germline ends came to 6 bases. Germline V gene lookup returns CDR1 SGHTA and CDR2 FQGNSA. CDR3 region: CASSLWGEAFF. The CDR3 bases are TGTGCCAGCAGCTTGTGGGGTGAAGCTTTCTTT.

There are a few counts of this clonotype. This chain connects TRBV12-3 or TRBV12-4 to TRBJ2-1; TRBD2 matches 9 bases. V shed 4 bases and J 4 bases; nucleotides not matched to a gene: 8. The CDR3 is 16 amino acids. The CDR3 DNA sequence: TGTGCCAGCAGTTCCGGACAGAGCGGGGGGTACAATGAGCAGTTCTTC. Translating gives CASSSGQSGGYNEQFF.

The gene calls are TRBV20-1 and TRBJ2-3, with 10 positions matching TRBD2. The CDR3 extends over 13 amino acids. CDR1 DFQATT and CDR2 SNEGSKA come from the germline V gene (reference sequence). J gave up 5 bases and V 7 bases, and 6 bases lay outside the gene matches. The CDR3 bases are TGCAGTGGGCCAGCGGGGGGGCGAGATACGCAGTATTTT. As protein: CSGPAGGRDTQYF.

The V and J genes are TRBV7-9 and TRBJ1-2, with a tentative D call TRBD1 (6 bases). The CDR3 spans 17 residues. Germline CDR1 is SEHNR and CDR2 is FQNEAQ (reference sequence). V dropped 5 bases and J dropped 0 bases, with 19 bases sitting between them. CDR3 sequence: CASSRGRTVYSNYGYTF. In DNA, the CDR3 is TGTGCCAGCAGCCGGGGACGGACAGTGTATTCTAACTATGGCTACACCTTC.

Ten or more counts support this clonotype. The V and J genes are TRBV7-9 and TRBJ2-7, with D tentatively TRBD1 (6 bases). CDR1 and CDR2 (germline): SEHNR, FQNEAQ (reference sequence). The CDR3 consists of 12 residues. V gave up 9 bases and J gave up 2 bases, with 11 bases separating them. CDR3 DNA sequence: TGTGCCAGTACCGACAGGCCCTACGAGCAGTACTTC. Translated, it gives CASTDRPYEQYF.

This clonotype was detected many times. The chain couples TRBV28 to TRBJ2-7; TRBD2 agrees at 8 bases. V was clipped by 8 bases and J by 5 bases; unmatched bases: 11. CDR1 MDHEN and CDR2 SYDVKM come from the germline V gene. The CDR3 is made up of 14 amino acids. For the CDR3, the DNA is TGTGCCAGCCATCCCGGGACTAGTTTCCACGAGCAGTACTTC. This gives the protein CASHPGTSFHEQYF. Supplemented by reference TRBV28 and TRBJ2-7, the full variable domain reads DVKVTQSSRYLVKRTGEKVFLECVQDMDHENMFWYRQDPGLGLRLIYFSYDVKMKEKGDIPEGYSVSREKKERFSLILESASTNQTSMYLCASHPGTSFHEQYFGPGTRLTVT.

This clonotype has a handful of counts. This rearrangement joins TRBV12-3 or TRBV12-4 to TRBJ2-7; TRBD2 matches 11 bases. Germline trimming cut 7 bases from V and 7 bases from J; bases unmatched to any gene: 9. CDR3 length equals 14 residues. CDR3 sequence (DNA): TGTGCCAGCAAAGTTTGTAGCGGGAGGGGTGAGCAGTACTTC. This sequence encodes CASKVCSGRGEQYF.

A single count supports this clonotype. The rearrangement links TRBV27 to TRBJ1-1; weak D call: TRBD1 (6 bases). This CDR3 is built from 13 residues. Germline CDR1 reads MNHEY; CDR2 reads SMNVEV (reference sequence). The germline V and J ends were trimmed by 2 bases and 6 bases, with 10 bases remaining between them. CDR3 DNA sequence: TGTGCCAGCAGTTTACGTGGACAGCCTGAAGCTTTCTTT. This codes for CASSLRGQPEAFF.

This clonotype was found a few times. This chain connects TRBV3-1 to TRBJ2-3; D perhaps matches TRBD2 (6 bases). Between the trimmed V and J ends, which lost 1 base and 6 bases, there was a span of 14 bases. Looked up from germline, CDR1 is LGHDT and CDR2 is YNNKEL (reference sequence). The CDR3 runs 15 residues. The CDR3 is CASSQAKVLADTQYF. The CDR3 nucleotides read TGTGCCAGCAGCCAAGCTAAAGTTCTAGCGGATACGCAGTATTTT.

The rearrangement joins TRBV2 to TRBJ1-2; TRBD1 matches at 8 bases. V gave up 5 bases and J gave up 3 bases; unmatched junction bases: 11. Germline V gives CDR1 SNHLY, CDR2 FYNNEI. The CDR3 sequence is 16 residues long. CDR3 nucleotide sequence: TGTGCCAGCAGTCGTAACCAAGACAGGGGAGACTATGGCTACACCTTC. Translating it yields CASSRNQDRGDYGYTF.

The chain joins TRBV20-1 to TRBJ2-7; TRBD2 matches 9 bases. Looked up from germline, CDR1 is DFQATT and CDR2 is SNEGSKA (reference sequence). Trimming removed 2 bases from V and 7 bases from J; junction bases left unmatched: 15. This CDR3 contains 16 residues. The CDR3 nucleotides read TGCAGTGCTAGACAGCGGGGGGCTTACTCCTACAATGAGCAGTACTTC. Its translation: CSARQRGAYSYNEQYF.

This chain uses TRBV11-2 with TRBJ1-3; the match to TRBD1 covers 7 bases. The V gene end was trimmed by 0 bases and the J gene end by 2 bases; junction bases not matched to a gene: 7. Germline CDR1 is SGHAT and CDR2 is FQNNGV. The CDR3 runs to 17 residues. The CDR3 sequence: CASSLDPGGLAGNTIYF. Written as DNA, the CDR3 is TGTGCCAGCAGCTTAGATCCAGGGGGTTTGGCTGGAAACACCATATATTTT.

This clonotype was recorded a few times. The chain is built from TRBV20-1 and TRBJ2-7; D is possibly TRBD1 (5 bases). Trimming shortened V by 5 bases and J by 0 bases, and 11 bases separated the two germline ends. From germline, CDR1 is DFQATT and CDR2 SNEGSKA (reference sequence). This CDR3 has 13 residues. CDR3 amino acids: CSAVRQNSYEQYF. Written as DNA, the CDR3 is TGCAGTGCTGTCAGACAGAACTCCTACGAGCAGTACTTC.

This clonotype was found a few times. CDR3 bases: TGCAGTGCCGAGAGCTCCTATAATTCACCCCTCCACTTT. This encodes CSAESSYNSPLHF. This chain joins TRBV20-1 and TRBJ1-6; D ambiguous. From germline, CDR1 is DFQATT and CDR2 SNEGSKA (reference sequence). The CDR3 has 13 amino acids. V was trimmed by 6 bases and J by 0 bases, leaving 6 bases between them.

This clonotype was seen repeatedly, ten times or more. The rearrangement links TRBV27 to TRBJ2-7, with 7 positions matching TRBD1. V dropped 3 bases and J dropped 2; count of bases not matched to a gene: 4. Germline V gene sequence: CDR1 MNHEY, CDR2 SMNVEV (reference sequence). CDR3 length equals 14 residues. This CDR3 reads CASSFLGQTYEQYF. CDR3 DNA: TGTGCCAGCAGTTTCTTGGGACAGACCTACGAGCAGTACTTC.

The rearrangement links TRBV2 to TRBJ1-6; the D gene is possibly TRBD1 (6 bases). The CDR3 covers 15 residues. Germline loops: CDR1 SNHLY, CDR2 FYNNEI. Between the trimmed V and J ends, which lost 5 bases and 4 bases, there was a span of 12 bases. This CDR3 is CASSRRDTYNSPLHF. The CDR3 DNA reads TGTGCCAGCAGTAGGCGGGACACATATAATTCACCCCTCCACTTT.

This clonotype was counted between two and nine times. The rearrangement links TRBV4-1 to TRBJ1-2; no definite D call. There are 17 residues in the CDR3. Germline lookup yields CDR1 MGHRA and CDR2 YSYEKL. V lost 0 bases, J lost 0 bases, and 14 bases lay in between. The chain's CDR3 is CASSQDHGGRANYGYTF. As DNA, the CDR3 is TGCGCCAGCAGCCAAGATCACGGTGGCAGAGCTAACTATGGCTACACCTTC.